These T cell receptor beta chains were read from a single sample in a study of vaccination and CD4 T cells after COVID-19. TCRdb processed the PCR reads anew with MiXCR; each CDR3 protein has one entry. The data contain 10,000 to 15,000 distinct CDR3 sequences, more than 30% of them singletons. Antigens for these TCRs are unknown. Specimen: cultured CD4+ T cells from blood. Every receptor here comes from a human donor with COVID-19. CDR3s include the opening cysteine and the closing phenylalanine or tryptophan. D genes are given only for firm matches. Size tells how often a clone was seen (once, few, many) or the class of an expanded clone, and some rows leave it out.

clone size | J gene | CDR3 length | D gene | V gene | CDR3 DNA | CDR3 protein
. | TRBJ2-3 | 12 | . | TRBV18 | TGTGCCAGCTCACCACTAGGGGATACGCAGTATTTT | CASSPLGDTQYF
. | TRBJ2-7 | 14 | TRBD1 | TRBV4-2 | TGTGCCAGCAGCCAACGGACAGGGACGTACGAGCAGTACTTC | CASSQRTGTYEQYF
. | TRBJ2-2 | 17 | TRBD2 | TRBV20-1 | TGCAGTGCTCCGGACCCACTAGCGGGGGGCTCGCTCCGGGAGCTGTTTTTT | CSAPDPLAGGSLRELFF
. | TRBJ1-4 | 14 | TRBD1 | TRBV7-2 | TGTGCCAGCAGCCCGGACAGGGGGAACGAAAAACTGTTTTTT | CASSPDRGNEKLFF
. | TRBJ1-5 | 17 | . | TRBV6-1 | TGTGCCAGCAGTGGTCAGGGAGGGGGGGGCAGCAATCAGCCCCAGCATTTT | CASSGQGGGGSNQPQHF
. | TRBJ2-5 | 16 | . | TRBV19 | TGTGCCAGTAGCACCGTCCTGGGGGCCGGGGGAGCGACCCAGTGCTTC | CASSTVLGAGGATQCF
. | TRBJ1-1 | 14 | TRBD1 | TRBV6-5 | TGTGCCAGCAGTTACGCTCGGGACAGTAATGAAGCTTTCTTT | CASSYARDSNEAFF
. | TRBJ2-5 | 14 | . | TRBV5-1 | TGCGCCAGCAGCCTCGGGACAAATCAAGAGACCCAGTACTTC | CASSLGTNQETQYF
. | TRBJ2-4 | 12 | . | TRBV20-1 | TGCAGTGCTAGACTATCGGGGGACATTCAGTACTTC | CSARLSGDIQYF
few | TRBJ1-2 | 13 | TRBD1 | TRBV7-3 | TGTGCCAGCAGCTCCGGACAGGGATATGGCTACACCTTC | CASSSGQGYGYTF
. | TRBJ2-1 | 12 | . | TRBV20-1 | TGCAGTGCCCTTACAGAATACAATGAGCAGTTCTTC | CSALTEYNEQFF
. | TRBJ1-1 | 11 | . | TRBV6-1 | TGTGCCAGCTTCCGGGACCTGGAAGCTTTCTTT | CASFRDLEAFF
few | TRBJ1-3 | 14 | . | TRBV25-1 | TGTGCCAGCAGAGGGGGGAACTCTGGAAACACCATATATTTT | CASRGGNSGNTIYF
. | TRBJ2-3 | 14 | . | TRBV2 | TGTGCCAGCGGGTTCAGTACGGTAAGAGATACGCAGTATTTT | CASGFSTVRDTQYF
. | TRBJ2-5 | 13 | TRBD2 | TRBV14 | TGTGCCAGCAGCCAAGATCTGCGGGGGGGTGGGTACTTC | CASSQDLRGGGYF
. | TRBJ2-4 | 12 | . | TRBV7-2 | TGTGCCAGCAGCGCGAAGGGGGACATTCAGTACTTC | CASSAKGDIQYF
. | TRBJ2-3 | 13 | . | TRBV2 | TGTGCCAGCGCAGTGGGGGGCGTGGATACGCAGTATTTT | CASAVGGVDTQYF
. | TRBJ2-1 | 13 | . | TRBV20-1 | TGCAGTGCTATAACGGGGGCGTACAATGAGCAGTTCTTC | CSAITGAYNEQFF
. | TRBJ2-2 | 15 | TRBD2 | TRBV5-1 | TGCGCCAGCAGCTTGGAGGGAGGGTTCTCCGGGGAGCTGTTTTTT | CASSLEGGFSGELFF
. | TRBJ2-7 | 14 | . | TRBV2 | TGTGCCAGCAGGGAGGACCCGAGGACCTACGAGCAGTACTTC | CASREDPRTYEQYF
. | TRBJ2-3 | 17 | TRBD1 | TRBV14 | TGTGCCAGCAGCCAAGATCGGACAGGGCGTGGGACAGATACGCAGTATTTT | CASSQDRTGRGTDTQYF
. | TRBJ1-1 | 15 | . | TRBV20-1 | TGCAGTGCTGTGAGAACCGGGTCCAGGAACACTGAAGCTTTCTTT | CSAVRTGSRNTEAFF
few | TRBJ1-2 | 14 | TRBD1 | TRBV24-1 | TGTGCCACCAGGGGGACAGGGCTTGACTATGGCTACACCTTC | CATRGTGLDYGYTF
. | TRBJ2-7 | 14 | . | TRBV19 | TGTGCCAGTAGTAAGACAGTTGTCGCCTACGAGCAGTACTTC | CASSKTVVAYEQYF
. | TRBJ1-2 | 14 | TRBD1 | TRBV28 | TGTGCCAGCAGTCAAAGACAGGGGCTGGATGGCTACACCTTC | CASSQRQGLDGYTF
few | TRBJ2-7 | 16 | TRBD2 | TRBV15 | TGTGCCACCAGCAGGGACTTAGGACTAGTTGCGGACGAGCAGTACTTC | CATSRDLGLVADEQYF
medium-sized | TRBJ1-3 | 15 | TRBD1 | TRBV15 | TGTGCCACCAGCTGGGACAGGGGGAATGGAAACACCATATATTTT | CATSWDRGNGNTIYF
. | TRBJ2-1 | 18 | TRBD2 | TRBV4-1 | TGCGCCAGCAGCCAAGTGGGCCCGGGAGCGGGGGGTCCGGGGGAGCAGTTCTTC | CASSQVGPGAGGPGEQFF
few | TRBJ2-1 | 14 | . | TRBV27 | TGTGCCAGCACCAGGGACGCCTTGGGATGGGAGCAGTTCTTC | CASTRDALGWEQFF
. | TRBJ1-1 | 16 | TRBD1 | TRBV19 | TGTGCCAGTAGTGTCGGGACAGGGAGCCCGTGGACTGAAGCTTTCTTT | CASSVGTGSPWTEAFF
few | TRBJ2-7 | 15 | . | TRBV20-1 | TGCAGTGCTAGACTAGACACCTTCCTCCCCTACGAGCAGTACTTC | CSARLDTFLPYEQYF
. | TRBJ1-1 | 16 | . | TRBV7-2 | TGTGCCAGCAGCTTATCTATGCTCGGCCCGAACACTGAAGCTTTCTTT | CASSLSMLGPNTEAFF